This T cell receptor beta chain was profiled in a study of blood T cell repertoires in COVID-19. Turning to the study itself: Sources were T cells, B-cell-depleted T cells, or PBMCs; the material itself was cDNA or gDNA.

Original processing methods: It was from reference gene primer amplification that nucleated cell counts were estimated. Sequencing used immunoSEQ multiplex PCR; TCRdb keeps in-frame clones, though not all of them. V, J and clone size are taken as reported in that table, and D and trimming were inferred from the DNA itself. The sample lists roughly 200,000 clones, approximately 84% seen once, with approximately 4% in the top ten. Specimen: peripheral blood. The sequence came from a man aged 50-59 years with active or convalescent COVID-19.

The CDR3 loop reads CASSLDRSNEKLFF. The CDR3 DNA is TGTGCCAGCAGCTTGGACAGATCGAATGAAAAACTGTTTTTT. This chain links TRBV7-2 with TRBJ1-4; D is perhaps TRBD1 (6 bases). This CDR3 has 14 amino acids. The V and J ends lost 3 bases and 5 bases respectively, with 10 bases between them. Germline values: CDR1 SGHTA, CDR2 FQGNSA.